These 7 T cell receptor beta chains came from one sample sequenced in a study of neurological immune-mediated disorders. TCRdb re-called the 5' RACE reads through MiXCR, storing one row per CDR3 protein. The table records roughly 61,000 distinct CDR3 sequences, 9.5% to 12% of them present only once. The time point was: longitudinal time-point 1 (baseline). Sequencing was performed on PBMCs. The receptors were sampled from a male donor with HTLV-1-associated myelopathy (HAM/TSP).

The table lists this clonotype with many counts. The chain uses TRBV5-1 and TRBJ2-5, with unresolved D. The CDR3 length is 13 residues. Germline loops: CDR1 SGHRS, CDR2 YFSETQ. With 0 bases removed from V and 3 bases from J, the gap between germline ends came to 6 bases. CDR3 DNA sequence: TGCGCCAGCAGCTTGGGGGCGGAAGAGACCCAGTACTTC. Its translation is CASSLGAEETQYF.

The V and J genes are TRBV3-1 and TRBJ1-1, with D tentatively TRBD1 (5 bases). Trimming shortened V by 4 bases and J by 4 bases, and 13 bases separated the two germline ends. This CDR3 region has 14 residues. Germline CDR1 reads LGHDT; CDR2 reads YNNKEL (reference sequence). The chain's CDR3 is CASSPLRQPTEAFF. The CDR3 DNA is TGTGCCAGCAGCCCCTTACGACAGCCCACTGAAGCTTTCTTT.

This clonotype was found many times. This rearrangement joins TRBV10-3 to TRBJ2-3, with unresolved D. This CDR3 region has 13 residues. V lost 4 bases and J lost 0, with 5 bases in between. Germline V CDR1 and CDR2: ENHRY, SYGVKD. The CDR3 loop reads CAISGSSTDTQYF. CDR3 bases: TGTGCCATCAGTGGGAGTAGCACAGATACGCAGTATTTT.

In this sample, this clonotype turned up many times. The chain couples TRBV5-1 to TRBJ2-7, with D possibly TRBD1 on 6 matching bases. Germline assignment: CDR1 SGHRS and CDR2 YFSETQ. Trimming left V 1 base short and J 9 bases short, with 14 bases between. This CDR3 is built from 13 residues. CDR3 in amino acids: CASSLTQGRGQYF. The DNA for the CDR3 is TGCGCCAGCAGCTTGACACAGGGTCGAGGGCAGTACTTC. The variable domain in full, with the rest retrieved from reference TRBV5-1 and TRBJ2-7, is KAGVTQTPRYLIKTRGQQVTLSCSPISGHRSVSWYQQTPGQGLQFLFEYFSETQRNKGNFPGRFSGRQFSNSRSEMNVSTLELGDSALYLCASSLTQGRGQYFGPGTRLTVT.

Many counts were recorded for this clonotype. The rearrangement joins TRBV6-6 to TRBJ1-5; D is possibly TRBD1 (6 bases). Germline loops: CDR1 MNHNY, CDR2 SVGAGI (reference sequence). Between the trimmed V and J ends, which lost 0 bases and 9 bases, there was a span of 6 bases. The CDR3 loop spans 12 amino acids. The DNA of the CDR3 is TGTGCCAGCAGTTACTCGGGGGCGCCCCAGCATTTT. Residues: CASSYSGAPQHF.

Comment on this clonotype: A much larger clonotype is one base distant, so this may be a read error. The gene calls are TRBV7-2 and TRBJ2-3; D might be TRBD1 (5 bases). Germline lookup yields CDR1 SGHTA and CDR2 FQGNSA. The CDR3 length is 13 residues. As DNA, the CDR3 is TGTGCCATCAGCTTAGGGGTTAGAAGGACGCAGTATTTT. As protein: CAISLGVRRTQYF.

This clonotype was observed at least ten times. The chain is built from TRBV27 and TRBJ2-7, with TRBD1 identical over 7 bases. This CDR3 is 15 amino acids long. Germline V gene data show CDR1 as MNHEY and CDR2 as SMNVEV (reference sequence). The ends lost 6 bases at V and 4 bases at J; junction bases unmatched: 12. CDR3 protein: CASSTQTGPWYEQYF. The CDR3 DNA reads TGTGCCAGCAGCACCCAGACAGGGCCTTGGTACGAGCAGTACTTC.